The 5 T cell receptor beta chains listed next were all sequenced from one sample in a study of human T cells and chemical hapten exposure. TCRdb analysed the RACE reads with MiXCR anew, one entry per CDR3 protein. The data contain 350,000 to 400,000 distinct CDR3 sequences, about 5.1% of them seen just once; the ten biggest clones take up around 2.6%. Indicated time point: pre-sensitization, week 0. Treatment: therapeutic diphenylcyclopropenone sensitization with weekly scalp DPC. Sequencing was performed on whole blood, taken in connection with sensitization to the hapten diphenylcyclopropenone (DPC). The receptors derive from a woman aged 45-65 years with alopecia areata. Some clones in this sample may be carry-over from other donors' samples.

Ten or more counts support this clonotype. The chain combines TRBV12-3 or TRBV12-4 with TRBJ1-6, with D unclear. V was pared by 3 bases and J by 10 bases, with 7 bases between. The CDR3 is 12 amino acids. The CDR3 DNA reads as TGTGCCAGCAGTTTTTCGGGGTCACCCCTCCACTTT. It yields the protein CASSFSGSPLHF.

There are many counts of this clonotype. The DNA of the CDR3 is TGCGCCAGCAGTTTTGGGGGACAGGGGAGCGCTGAAGCTTTCTTT. The encoded protein is CASSFGGQGSAEAFF. The gene calls are TRBV5-1 and TRBJ1-1; 10 bases match TRBD1. The germline gives CDR1 SGHRS, CDR2 YFSETQ. The J segment lost 6 bases and the V segment lost 5 bases, leaving 10 bases of the junction unmatched. The CDR3 loop spans 15 amino acids.

There are many counts of this clonotype. This rearrangement joins TRBV13 to TRBJ1-2; D is unresolved. Germline V gene data show CDR1 as PRHDT and CDR2 as FYEKMQ (reference sequence). Trimming cost V 5 bases and J 4 bases, with 23 bases left between them. This CDR3 is 17 amino acids long. The DNA for the CDR3 is TGTGCCAGCAGCCCTATGGCGGAAGGGTATGGGTTCTATGGCTACACCTTC. It translates to CASSPMAEGYGFYGYTF.

This clonotype was observed a handful of times. The CDR3 coding sequence is TGTGCCAGCAGTGAAGGGGCCGTTACTGAAGCTTTCTTT. Protein: CASSEGAVTEAFF. This chain connects TRBV6-1 to TRBJ1-1; D not resolved. Germline CDR1 MNHNS, CDR2 SASEGT. This CDR3 spans 13 amino acids. Trimming left V 1 base short and J 5 bases short, with 8 bases between.

This clonotype was detected ten times or more. The CDR3 spells CASSPSPSGGSTEAFF. The CDR3 DNA sequence: TGTGCCAGCAGCCCCTCCCCCTCAGGGGGTAGCACTGAAGCTTTCTTT. The J gene is TRBJ1-1, the V gene TRBV12-3 or TRBV12-4, with 7 positions matching TRBD1. The CDR3 extends over 16 amino acids. The junction had 14 bases not matched to a gene; V was cut back by 6 bases and J by 4 bases.